Listed below are T cell receptor beta chains from one sample, sequenced in a study of T cell responses to AZD1222 COVID-19 vaccine. The method was immunoSEQ multiplex PCR; TCRdb's version includes in-frame clones alone and lacks a portion of them. The data hold approximately 180,000 clones, with around 90% observed a single time. Sequenced material: peripheral blood, taken on day 0 of AZD1222 vaccination. The source of these receptors is an adult in good health. Each CDR3 is given with its conserved first and last residue. For some rows the clone size is stated as once, few or many, or as a class when expanded; others skip it.

15,TRBJ2-5,TRBV27,NA,CASRPLGRYQETQYF
16,TRBJ2-7,TRBV27,NA,CASSTSGGAEAGEQYF
14,TRBJ2-4,TRBV6-5,NA,CASSSLAGKNIQYF
11,TRBJ1-1,TRBV30,NA,CAWRLNTEAFF
17,TRBJ1-5,TRBV27,NA,CASSWDRGPPSDQPQHF
15,TRBJ2-4,TRBV5-1,NA,CASSQLAGGENIQYF
16,TRBJ1-6,TRBV5-1,few,CASSFTGSSYNSPLHF
13,TRBJ1-4,TRBV29-1,once,CSVRLGGNEKLFF
15,TRBJ1-1,TRBV7-8,NA,CASSLANRGNTEAFF
18,TRBJ2-1,TRBV18,NA,CASSTLAGGLQTDNEQFF
14,TRBJ1-3,TRBV10-2,NA,CASSLQETGNTIYF
13,TRBJ2-7,TRBV5-1,NA,CASSGESFREQYF
15,TRBJ1-1,TRBV5-1,NA,CASSIGQGRNTEAFF
15,TRBJ2-3,TRBV2,once,CASTPGTTGTDTQYF
16,TRBJ2-7,TRBV11-1,few,CASSQRGSFSSYEQYF
15,TRBJ1-5,TRBV10-3,NA,CAISESGGINQPQHF
16,TRBJ2-3,TRBV27,NA,CASSLGLYSTTDTQYF
20,TRBJ2-1,TRBV7-7,NA,CASSLVAWIAGANSYNEQFF
14,TRBJ1-1,TRBV7-9,NA,CASSFPGGEVEAFF
15,TRBJ2-1,TRBV28,NA,CASSLLSNYYNEQFF
12,TRBJ1-1,TRBV19,NA,CAGWPRGTEAFF
13,TRBJ1-5,TRBV7-2,NA,CASSPYSNQPQHF
20,TRBJ2-5,TRBV27,NA,CASSLSPRLAGGLSTETQYF
11,TRBJ2-1,TRBV6-5,NA,CASSQGYEQFF
16,TRBJ1-1,TRBV10-2,NA,CASSLKGFGLNTEAFF
13,TRBJ2-7,TRBV6-2/TRBV6-3,NA,CASSRPAPSEQYF
16,TRBJ2-7,TRBV28,NA,CASRMDPGQGRYEQYF
15,TRBJ2-1,TRBV7-2,NA,CASSLGLAANNEQFF
15,TRBJ1-2,TRBV4-1,once,CASSQEQVANYGYTF
14,TRBJ2-7,TRBV2,NA,CASSGRDRGGEQYF
13,TRBJ2-7,TRBV10-3,NA,CAISETGTYEQYF
14,TRBJ2-7,TRBV9,NA,CASRPRQYTYEQYF
11,TRBJ2-1,TRBV6-5,NA,CASSRGGEQFF
11,TRBJ1-2,TRBV3-1/TRBV3-2,NA,CASSQGGGYTF
18,TRBJ2-6,TRBV5-4,NA,CASSPRTGGLSGANVLTF
15,TRBJ2-5,TRBV18,once,CASSPSDRVGETQYF